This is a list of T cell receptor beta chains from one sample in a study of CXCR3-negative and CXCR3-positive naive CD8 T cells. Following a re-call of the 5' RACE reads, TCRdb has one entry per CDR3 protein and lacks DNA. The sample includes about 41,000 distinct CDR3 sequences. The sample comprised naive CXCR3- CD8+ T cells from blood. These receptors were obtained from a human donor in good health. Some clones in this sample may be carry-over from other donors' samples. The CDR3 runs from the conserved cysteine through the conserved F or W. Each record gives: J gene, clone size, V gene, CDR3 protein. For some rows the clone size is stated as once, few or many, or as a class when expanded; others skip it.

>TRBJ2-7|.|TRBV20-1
CSASTPGGGTYEQYF
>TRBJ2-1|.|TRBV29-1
CSVVKGTNEQFF
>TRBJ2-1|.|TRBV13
CASSLGEAGGTSYNEQFF
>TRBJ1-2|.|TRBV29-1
CSVFPRKDNYGYTF
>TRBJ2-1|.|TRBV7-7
CASSLSNEQFF
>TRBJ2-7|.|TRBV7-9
CASSGRGYEQYF
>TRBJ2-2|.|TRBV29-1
CSVLLSTGELFF
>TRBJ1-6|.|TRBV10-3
CAISEANPPGAPLHF
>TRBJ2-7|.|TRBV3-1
CASSPQAGSEGYEQYF
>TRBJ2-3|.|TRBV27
CASSLAGGRPDTQYF
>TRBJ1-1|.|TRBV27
CASSSPWDRGMNTEAFF
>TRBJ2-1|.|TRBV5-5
CASSLGASGPEGFF
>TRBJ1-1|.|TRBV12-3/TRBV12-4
CASRGNRGNTEAFF
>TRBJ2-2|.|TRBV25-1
CASSGLTGELFF
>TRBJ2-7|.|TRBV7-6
CASSLGGAGASYEQYF
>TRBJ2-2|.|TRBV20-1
CSARGRVWQSNTGELFF
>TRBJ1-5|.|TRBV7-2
CASSWDRAQPQHF
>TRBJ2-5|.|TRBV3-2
CASIPRGRGKTQYF
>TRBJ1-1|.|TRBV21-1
CASSKAGGPWNTEAFF
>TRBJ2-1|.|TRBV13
CASSLVGLNEQFF
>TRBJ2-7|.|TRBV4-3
CASSQDRWDRTYEQYF
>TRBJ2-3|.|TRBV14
CASSPVFGDTQYF
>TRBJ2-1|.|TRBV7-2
CASTHASGEQFF
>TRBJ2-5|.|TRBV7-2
CASRLRGASYEQYF
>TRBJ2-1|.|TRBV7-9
CASSLPGVTFEQFF
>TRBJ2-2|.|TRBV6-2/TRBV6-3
CASSYGTGELFF
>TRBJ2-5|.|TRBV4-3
CASSQDGSEQETQYF
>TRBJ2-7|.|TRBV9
CASSPGVQYEQYF
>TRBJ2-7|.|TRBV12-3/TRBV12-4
CASREGLAGYEQYF
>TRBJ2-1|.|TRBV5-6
CASSLLATGSSEQFF
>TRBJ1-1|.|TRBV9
CASSVAKNTEAFF
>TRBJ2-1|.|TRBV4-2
CASSQDYGTSNEQFF
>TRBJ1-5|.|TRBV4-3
CASSQDRTGGLQPQHF
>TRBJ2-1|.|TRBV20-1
CSARGTSGGDYNEQFF
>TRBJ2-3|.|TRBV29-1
CSAAGTSGGSSTDTQYF
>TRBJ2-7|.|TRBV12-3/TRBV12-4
CASSRTGTGIAYEQYF
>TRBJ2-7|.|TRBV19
CASSPAWGSWYEQYF
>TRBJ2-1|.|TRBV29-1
CSSDGGGASYNEQFF
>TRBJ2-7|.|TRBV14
CASSRPPGQGAGEQYF
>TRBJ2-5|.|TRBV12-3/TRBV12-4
CASGGQQETQYF
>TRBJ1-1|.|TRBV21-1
CASSAHKVSGLGTEAFF
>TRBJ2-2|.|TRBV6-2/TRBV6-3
CASSYSGTWDTGELFF
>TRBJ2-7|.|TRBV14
CASSQDYGRVDEQYF
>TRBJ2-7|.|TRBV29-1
CSFLQGGRYEQYF
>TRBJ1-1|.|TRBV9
CASSPAQAHDPEAFF
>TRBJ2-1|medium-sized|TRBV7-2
CASSLPPQIEQFF
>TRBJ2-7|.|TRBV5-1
CASSLSTGAGYEQYF
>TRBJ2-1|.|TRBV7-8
CASLDRRRTMGQFF
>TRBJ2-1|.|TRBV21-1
CASSPGQGAEQFF
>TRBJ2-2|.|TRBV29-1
CSVVSTANTGELFF